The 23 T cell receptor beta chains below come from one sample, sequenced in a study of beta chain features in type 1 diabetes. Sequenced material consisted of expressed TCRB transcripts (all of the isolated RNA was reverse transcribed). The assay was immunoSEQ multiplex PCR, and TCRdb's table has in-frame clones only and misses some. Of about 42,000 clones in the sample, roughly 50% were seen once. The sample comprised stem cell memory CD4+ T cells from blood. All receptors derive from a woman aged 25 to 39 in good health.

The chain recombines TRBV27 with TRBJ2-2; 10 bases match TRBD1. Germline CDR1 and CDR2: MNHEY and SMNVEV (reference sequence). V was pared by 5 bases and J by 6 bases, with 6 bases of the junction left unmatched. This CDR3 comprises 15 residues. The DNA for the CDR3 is TGTGCCAGCAGTCTCGGGACAGGGGTGTCCGGGGAGCTGTTTTTT. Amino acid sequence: CASSLGTGVSGELFF.

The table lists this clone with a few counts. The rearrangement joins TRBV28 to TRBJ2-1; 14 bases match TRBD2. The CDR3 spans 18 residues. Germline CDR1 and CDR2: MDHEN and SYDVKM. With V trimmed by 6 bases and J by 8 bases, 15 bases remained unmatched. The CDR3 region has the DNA TGTGCCAGCAGCCCATGGACTAGCGGGAGGACCCCACAATATGAGCAGTTCTTC. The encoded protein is CASSPWTSGRTPQYEQFF.

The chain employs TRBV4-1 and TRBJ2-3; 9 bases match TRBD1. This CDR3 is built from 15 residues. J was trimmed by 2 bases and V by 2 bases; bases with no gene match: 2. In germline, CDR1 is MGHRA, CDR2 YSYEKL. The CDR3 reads CASSQRDRATDTQYF. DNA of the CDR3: TGCGCCAGCAGCCAACGGGACAGGGCCACAGATACGCAGTATTTT.

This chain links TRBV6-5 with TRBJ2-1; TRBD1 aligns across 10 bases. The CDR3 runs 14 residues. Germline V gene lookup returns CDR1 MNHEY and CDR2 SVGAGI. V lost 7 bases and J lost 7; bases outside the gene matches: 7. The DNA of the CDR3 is TGTGCCAGCAAAATGGACAGGGGGGATAATGAGCAGTTCTTC. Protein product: CASKMDRGDNEQFF.

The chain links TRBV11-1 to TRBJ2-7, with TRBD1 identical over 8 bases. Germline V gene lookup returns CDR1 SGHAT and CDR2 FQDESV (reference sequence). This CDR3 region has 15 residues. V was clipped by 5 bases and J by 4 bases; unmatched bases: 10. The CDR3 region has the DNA TGTGCCAGCAGCCAACGGGGACAGGTCCAGTACGAGCAGTACTTC. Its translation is CASSQRGQVQYEQYF.

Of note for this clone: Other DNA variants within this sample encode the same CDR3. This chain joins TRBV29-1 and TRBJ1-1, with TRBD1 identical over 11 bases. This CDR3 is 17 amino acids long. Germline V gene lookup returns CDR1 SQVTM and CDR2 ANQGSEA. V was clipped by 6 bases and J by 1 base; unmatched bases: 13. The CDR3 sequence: CSVGWTGGLETNTEAFF. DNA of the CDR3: TGCAGCGTCGGGTGGACAGGGGGCCTGGAAACGAACACTGAAGCTTTCTTT.

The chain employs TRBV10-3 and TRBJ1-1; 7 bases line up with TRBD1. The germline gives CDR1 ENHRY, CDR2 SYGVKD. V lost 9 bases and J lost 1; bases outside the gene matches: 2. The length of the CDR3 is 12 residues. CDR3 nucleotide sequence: TGTGCCATAAGGACAGGGAACACTGAAGCTTTCTTT. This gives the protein CAIRTGNTEAFF.

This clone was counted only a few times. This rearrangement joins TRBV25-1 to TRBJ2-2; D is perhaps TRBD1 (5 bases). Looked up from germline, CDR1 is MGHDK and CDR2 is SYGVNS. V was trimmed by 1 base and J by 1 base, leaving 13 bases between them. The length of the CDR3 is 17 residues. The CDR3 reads CASSEFRQGGNTGELFF. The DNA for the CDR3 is TGTGCCAGCAGTGAATTCCGCCAGGGCGGGAACACCGGGGAGCTGTTTTTT.

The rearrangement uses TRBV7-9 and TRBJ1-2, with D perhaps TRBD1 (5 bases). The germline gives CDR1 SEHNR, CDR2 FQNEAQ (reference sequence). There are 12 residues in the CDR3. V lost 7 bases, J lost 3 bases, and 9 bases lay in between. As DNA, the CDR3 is TGTGCCAGCACCCCGACAGACTATGGCTACACCTTC. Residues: CASTPTDYGYTF. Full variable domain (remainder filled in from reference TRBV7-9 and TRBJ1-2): DTGVSQNPRHKITKRGQNVTFRCDPISEHNRLYWYRQTLGQGPEFLTYFQNEAQLEKSRLLSDRFSAERPKGSFSTLEIQRTEQGDSAMYLCASTPTDYGYTFGSGTRLTVV.

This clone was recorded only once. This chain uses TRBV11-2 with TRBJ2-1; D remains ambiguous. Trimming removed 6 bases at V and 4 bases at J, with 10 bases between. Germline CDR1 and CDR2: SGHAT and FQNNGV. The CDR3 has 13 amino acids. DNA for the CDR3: TGTGCCAGCAGAAACTCGCAATACAATGAGCAGTTCTTC. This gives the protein CASRNSQYNEQFF. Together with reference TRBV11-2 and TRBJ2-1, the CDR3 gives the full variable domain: EAGVAQSPRYKIIEKRQSVAFWCNPISGHATLYWYQQILGQGPKLLIQFQNNGVVDDSQLPKDRFSAERLKGVDSTLKIQPAKLEDSAVYLCASRNSQYNEQFFGPGTRLTVL.

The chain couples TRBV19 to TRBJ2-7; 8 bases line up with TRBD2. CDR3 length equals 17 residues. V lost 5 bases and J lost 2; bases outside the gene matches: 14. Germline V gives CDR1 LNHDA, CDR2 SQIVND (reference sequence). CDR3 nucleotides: TGTGCCAGTAGTGTCGGGGGGGGCACAGGTAACCCCTACGAGCAGTACTTC. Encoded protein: CASSVGGGTGNPYEQYF. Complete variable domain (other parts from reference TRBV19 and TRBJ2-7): DGGITQSPKYLFRKEGQNVTLSCEQNLNHDAMYWYRQDPGQGLRLIYYSQIVNDFQKGDIAEGYSVSREKKESFPLTVTSAQKNPTAFYLCASSVGGGTGNPYEQYFGPGTRLTVT.

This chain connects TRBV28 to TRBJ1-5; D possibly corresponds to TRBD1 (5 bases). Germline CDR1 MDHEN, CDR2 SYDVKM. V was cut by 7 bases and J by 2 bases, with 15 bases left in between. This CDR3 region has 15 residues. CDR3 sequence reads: CASILGGMRNQPQHF. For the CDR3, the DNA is TGTGCCAGCATCCTTGGGGGGATGCGCAATCAGCCCCAGCATTTT.

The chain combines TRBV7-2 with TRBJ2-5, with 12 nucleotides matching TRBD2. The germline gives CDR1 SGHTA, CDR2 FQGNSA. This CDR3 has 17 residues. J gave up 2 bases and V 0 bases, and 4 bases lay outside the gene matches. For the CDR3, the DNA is TGTGCCAGCAGCTTAGCGACTAGCGGGAGAGATCAAGAGACCCAGTACTTC. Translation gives CASSLATSGRDQETQYF.

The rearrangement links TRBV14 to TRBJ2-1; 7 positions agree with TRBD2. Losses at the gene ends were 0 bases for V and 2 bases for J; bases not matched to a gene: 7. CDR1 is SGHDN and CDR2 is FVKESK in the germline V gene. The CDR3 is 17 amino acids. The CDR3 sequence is CASSQDQSLAAYNEQFF. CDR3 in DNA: TGTGCCAGCAGCCAAGATCAGAGTCTAGCGGCCTACAATGAGCAGTTCTTC.

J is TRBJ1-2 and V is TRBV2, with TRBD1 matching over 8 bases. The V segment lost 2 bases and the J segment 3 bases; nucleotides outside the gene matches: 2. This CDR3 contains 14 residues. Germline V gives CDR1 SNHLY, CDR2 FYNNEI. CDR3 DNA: TGTGCCAGCAGTGAACAGGGGGCGGACTATGGCTACACCTTC. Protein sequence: CASSEQGADYGYTF. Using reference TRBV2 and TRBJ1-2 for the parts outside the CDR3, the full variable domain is EPEVTQTPSHQVTQMGQEVILRCVPISNHLYFYWYRQILGQKVEFLVSFYNNEISEKSEIFDDQFSVERPDGSNFTLKIRSTKLEDSAMYFCASSEQGADYGYTFGSGTRLTVV.

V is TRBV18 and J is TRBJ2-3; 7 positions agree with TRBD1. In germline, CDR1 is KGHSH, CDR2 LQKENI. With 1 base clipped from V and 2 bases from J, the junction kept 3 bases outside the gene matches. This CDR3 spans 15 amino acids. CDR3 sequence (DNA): TGTGCCAGCTCACCACGGGACAGAAACACAGATACGCAGTATTTT. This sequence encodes CASSPRDRNTDTQYF. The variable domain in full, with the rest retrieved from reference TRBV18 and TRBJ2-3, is NAGVMQNPRHLVRRRGQEARLRCSPMKGHSHVYWYRQLPEEGLKFMVYLQKENIIDESGMPKERFSAEFPKEGPSILRIQQVVRGDSAAYFCASSPRDRNTDTQYFGPGTRLTVL.

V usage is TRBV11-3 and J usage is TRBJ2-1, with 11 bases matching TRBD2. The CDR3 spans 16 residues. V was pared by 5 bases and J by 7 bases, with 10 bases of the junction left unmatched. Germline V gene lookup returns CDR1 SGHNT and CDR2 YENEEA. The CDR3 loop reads CASSPSGSGRVNEQFF. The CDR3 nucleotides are TGTGCCAGCAGCCCCTCTGGTAGCGGGAGGGTAAATGAGCAGTTCTTC.

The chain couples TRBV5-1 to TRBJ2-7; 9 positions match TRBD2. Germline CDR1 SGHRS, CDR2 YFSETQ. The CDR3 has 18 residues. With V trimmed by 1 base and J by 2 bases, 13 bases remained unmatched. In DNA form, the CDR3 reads TGCGCCAGCAGCTTGATAGGGTCAGGAGCGGGAGGAGCCTACGAGCAGTACTTC. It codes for CASSLIGSGAGGAYEQYF. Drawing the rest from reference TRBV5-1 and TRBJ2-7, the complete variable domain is KAGVTQTPRYLIKTRGQQVTLSCSPISGHRSVSWYQQTPGQGLQFLFEYFSETQRNKGNFPGRFSGRQFSNSRSEMNVSTLELGDSALYLCASSLIGSGAGGAYEQYFGPGTRLTVT.

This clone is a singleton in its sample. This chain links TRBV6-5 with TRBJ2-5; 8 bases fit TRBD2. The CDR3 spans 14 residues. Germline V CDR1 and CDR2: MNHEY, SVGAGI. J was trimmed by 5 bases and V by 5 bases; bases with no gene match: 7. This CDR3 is CASSQAGDSETQYF. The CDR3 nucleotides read TGTGCCAGCAGTCAAGCGGGAGATAGTGAGACCCAGTACTTC.

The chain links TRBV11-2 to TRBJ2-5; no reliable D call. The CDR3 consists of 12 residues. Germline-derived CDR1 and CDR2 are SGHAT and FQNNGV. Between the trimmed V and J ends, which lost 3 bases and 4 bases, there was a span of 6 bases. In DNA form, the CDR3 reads TGTGCCAGCAGCTTCGTGGCAGAGACCCAGTACTTC. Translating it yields CASSFVAETQYF.

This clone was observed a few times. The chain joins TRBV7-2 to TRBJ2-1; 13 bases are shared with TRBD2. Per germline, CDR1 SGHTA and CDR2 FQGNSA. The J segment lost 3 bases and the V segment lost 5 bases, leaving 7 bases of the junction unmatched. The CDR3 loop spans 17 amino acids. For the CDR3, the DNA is TGTGCCAGCAGCCCCCGGACTAGCGGGAGAGGCTACAATGAGCAGTTCTTC. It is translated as CASSPRTSGRGYNEQFF.

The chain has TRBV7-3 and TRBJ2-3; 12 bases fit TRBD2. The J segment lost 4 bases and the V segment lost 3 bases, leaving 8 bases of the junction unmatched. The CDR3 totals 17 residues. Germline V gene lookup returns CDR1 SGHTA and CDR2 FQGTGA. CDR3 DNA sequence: TGTGCCAGCAGCTTCGCGTGGCTAGCGGGAGGGGCAGATACGCAGTATTTT. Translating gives CASSFAWLAGGADTQYF.

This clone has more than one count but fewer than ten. The CDR3 nucleotides read TGTGCCAGCAGAGGGACAGGGTCTTCCTACGAGCAGTACTTC. This translates into CASRGTGSSYEQYF. V gene TRBV28 combines with J gene TRBJ2-7; 9 bases match TRBD1. With 6 bases clipped from V and 1 base from J, the junction kept 4 bases outside the gene matches. The length of the CDR3 is 14 residues. CDR1 and CDR2 (germline): MDHEN, SYDVKM.